What follows are 9 T cell receptor beta chains derived from one specimen sequenced in a study of blood T cell repertoires in COVID-19. Sequenced by immunoSEQ multiplex PCR; TCRdb stores in-frame clones only, minus some. The table includes 350,000 to 450,000 clones, about nine tenths detected once. Sequencing used PBMCs or T cells enriched from blood (not recorded which). The receptors derive from a woman aged 30 to 39 who had recovered from COVID-19.

The chain recombines TRBV3-1 (or the pseudogene TRBV3-2) with TRBJ2-2; 8 nucleotides align to TRBD1. The CDR3 is 15 amino acids. The germline gives CDR1 LGHDT, CDR2 YNNKEL (reference sequence). Trimming at V came to 4 bases and at J to 3 bases, leaving 4 bases not matched to a gene. Written as DNA, the CDR3 is TGTGCCAGCAGCCGTGGACAGGGTGACACCGGGGAGCTGTTTTTT. Protein: CASSRGQGDTGELFF.

This clone was seen more than once but under ten times. CDR3 loop: CASRQDLQGSSPLHF. CDR3 DNA: TGTGCCAGCAGACAGGACCTACAGGGAAGCTCACCCCTCCACTTT. V and J are TRBV5-4 and TRBJ1-6; a weak D match, TRBD1 (6 bases). Germline CDR1 reads SGHNT; CDR2 reads YYREEE (reference sequence). V gave up 5 bases and J gave up 10 bases, with 19 bases separating them. The CDR3 totals 15 residues. Together with reference TRBV5-4 and TRBJ1-6, the CDR3 gives the full variable domain: ETGVTQSPTHLIKTRGQQVTLRCSSQSGHNTVSWYQQALGQGPQFIFQYYREEENGRGNFPPRFSGLQFPNYSSELNVNALELDDSALYLCASRQDLQGSSPLHFGNGTRLTVT.

This sequence joins TRBV30 and TRBJ2-7; 9 bases line up with TRBD1. Germline V CDR1 and CDR2: GTSNPN, SVGIG (reference sequence). The CDR3 is 12 amino acids. The V and J ends lost 7 bases and 2 bases, in that order; junction bases with no gene match: 3. The CDR3 loop reads CALYRGPYEQYF. Written as DNA, the CDR3 is TGTGCCTTATACAGGGGGCCCTACGAGCAGTACTTC.

V and J are TRBV10-2 and TRBJ2-7; weak D call: TRBD1 (5 bases). Germline CDR1 is WSHSY and CDR2 is SAAADI. The CDR3 contains 15 residues. V was clipped by 2 bases and J by 4 bases, with 15 bases between them. The CDR3 is CASSEGARSRYEQYF. As DNA, the CDR3 is TGCGCCAGCAGTGAGGGGGCCAGATCTCGTTACGAGCAGTACTTC.

Comment on this clone: This same CDR3 is encoded by further DNA sequences in the sample. The gene calls are TRBV2 and TRBJ1-5; the D gene is possibly TRBD1 (5 bases). The V end was cut by 2 bases, the J end by 6 bases, with 11 bases between. The CDR3 covers 14 residues. Per the germline V gene, CDR1 is SNHLY and CDR2 is FYNNEI. Here the CDR3 DNA reads TGTGCCAGCAGTGAACGGGGGGTGGGTCAGCCCCAGCATTTT. It translates to CASSERGVGQPQHF.

This chain connects TRBV19 to TRBJ2-1; 12 bases agree with TRBD2. The germline gives CDR1 LNHDA, CDR2 SQIVND (reference sequence). V was clipped by 6 bases and J by 8 bases; unmatched bases: 5. The CDR3 spans 14 residues. In DNA, the CDR3 is TGTGCCAGTAGCCGGACTAGCGGGATATATGAGCAGTTCTTC. It encodes CASSRTSGIYEQFF.

This clone was detected once. The chain joins TRBV14 to TRBJ2-7; TRBD1 aligns across 7 bases. This CDR3 spans 14 amino acids. The germline gives CDR1 SGHDN, CDR2 FVKESK. With 6 bases clipped from V and 0 bases from J, the junction kept 5 bases outside the gene matches. The CDR3: CASRGTARSYEQYF. As DNA, the CDR3 is TGTGCCAGCAGGGGGACAGCCCGCTCCTACGAGCAGTACTTC. Combining the CDR3 with reference TRBV14 and TRBJ2-7 gives the whole variable domain EAGVTQFPSHSVIEKGQTVTLRCDPISGHDNLYWYRRVMGKEIKFLLHFVKESKQDESGMPNNRFLAERTGGTYSTLKVQPAELEDSGVYFCASRGTARSYEQYFGPGTRLTVT.

The chain links TRBV9 to TRBJ2-1; D perhaps matches TRBD2 (6 bases). The length of the CDR3 is 15 residues. The V and J ends lost 3 bases and 5 bases respectively, with 15 bases between them. Germline V lookup: CDR1 SGDLS, CDR2 YYNGEE. The CDR3 coding sequence is TGTGCCAGCAGCGCGGGAGCGGCGGGCCACAATGAGCAGTTCTTC. Translation: CASSAGAAGHNEQFF.

The chain has TRBV19 and TRBJ2-2; 7 bases are shared with TRBD1. V lost 1 base and J lost 6; bases outside the gene matches: 8. The CDR3 is 16 amino acids. Germline V lookup: CDR1 LNHDA, CDR2 SQIVND (reference sequence). CDR3 in DNA: TGTGCCAGTAGTATAGTAGGCAGGGGGTCCCCCGGGGAGCTGTTTTTT. Translation: CASSIVGRGSPGELFF.